The 20 T cell receptor beta chains below come from one sample, sequenced in a study of blood T cell repertoires in COVID-19. Profiled with immunoSEQ multiplex PCR; TCRdb holds only in-frame clones, not every one. Of around 190,000 clones detected, roughly 88% appear once; the ten largest clones hold roughly a sixth. The source material was peripheral blood. These receptors were taken from a man aged 45-65 years with COVID-19, enrolled during active disease.

The genes are TRBV5-4 and TRBJ2-5, with 10 bases aligning to TRBD1. The CDR3 sequence is 14 residues long. Germline assignment: CDR1 SGHNT and CDR2 YYREEE (reference sequence). V lost 5 bases to trimming and J lost 5 bases; unmatched junction nucleotides: 6. CDR3 protein: CASSATGGGETQYF. CDR3 nucleotide sequence: TGTGCCAGCAGTGCGACAGGGGGCGGCGAGACCCAGTACTTC.

J is TRBJ2-1 and V is TRBV6-5, with 11 bases matching TRBD2. The J segment lost 6 bases and the V segment lost 6 bases, leaving 7 bases of the junction unmatched. Germline values: CDR1 MNHEY, CDR2 SVGAGI. This CDR3 has 15 residues. For the CDR3, the DNA is TGTGCCAGCAGCGTTAGCGGGGGGGCCCCCAATGAGCAGTTCTTC. Protein sequence: CASSVSGGAPNEQFF.

The chain carries TRBV19 and TRBJ2-7; 13 nucleotides match TRBD2. Germline assignment: CDR1 LNHDA and CDR2 SQIVND (reference sequence). The ends lost 4 bases at V and 5 bases at J; junction bases unmatched: 2. This CDR3 comprises 14 residues. The DNA for the CDR3 is TGTGCCAGTAGTACCGGACTAGCGGGAGACGAGCAGTACTTC. Translated, it gives CASSTGLAGDEQYF.

This clone was counted a few times. V is TRBV12-3 or TRBV12-4 and J is TRBJ1-1, with a weak D call TRBD1 (6 bases). This CDR3 contains 13 residues. V lost 6 bases and J 2 bases, leaving 10 bases between the germline ends. The CDR3, as DNA: TGTGCCAGCAGCTACAGGGTTAACACTGAAGCTTTCTTT. The encoded protein is CASSYRVNTEAFF.

J is TRBJ1-1 and V is TRBV11-2; possible D gene TRBD1, 5 bases. This CDR3 is built from 14 residues. V lost 8 bases to trimming and J lost 8 bases, with 21 bases between them. Germline CDR1 reads SGHAT; CDR2 reads FQNNGV. CDR3 loop: CASSSSGGGAEAFF. CDR3 nucleotide sequence: TGTGCCAGCTCCTCCTCTGGGGGAGGCGCCGAAGCTTTCTTT.

The chain couples TRBV12-3 or TRBV12-4 to TRBJ2-1; a weak D match, TRBD1 (6 bases). This CDR3 has 12 amino acids. The ends were cut back, 2 bases at V and 9 bases at J, with 8 bases in the middle. The CDR3 DNA sequence: TGTGCCAGCAGTTTACAGGGGTTTGAGCAGTTCTTC. The encoded protein is CASSLQGFEQFF.

The CDR3 nucleotides read TGTGCCAGCAGAGGGAGCACTGGAAACACCATATATTTT. It specifies CASRGSTGNTIYF. V gene TRBV11-3 combines with J gene TRBJ1-3; no reliable D call. V lost 6 bases to trimming and J lost 2 bases, with 8 bases between them. The CDR3 sequence is 13 residues long. The germline V gene encodes CDR1 SGHNT and CDR2 YENEEA.

This clone was seen once. The chain couples TRBV5-1 to TRBJ1-4, with 7 bases that match TRBD1. The germline CDR1 and CDR2 sequences are SGHRS and YFSETQ. This CDR3 comprises 14 residues. After removal of 4 bases from V and 5 bases from J, the junction contained 5 bases not matched to a gene. CDR3 residues: CASSVTGRNEKLFF. CDR3 sequence (DNA): TGCGCCAGCAGCGTGACAGGGAGGAATGAAAAACTGTTTTTT. The variable domain in full, completed from reference TRBV5-1 and TRBJ1-4, reads KAGVTQTPRYLIKTRGQQVTLSCSPISGHRSVSWYQQTPGQGLQFLFEYFSETQRNKGNFPGRFSGRQFSNSRSEMNVSTLELGDSALYLCASSVTGRNEKLFFGSGTQLSVL.

CDR3 in DNA: TGTGCCACCAGCAGAGCATGGGAACTAGCGAGTTTCAATGAGCAGTTCTTC. Translation gives CATSRAWELASFNEQFF. The chain combines TRBV15 with TRBJ2-1; 7 nucleotides line up with TRBD2. The germline V gene has CDR1 LNHNV and CDR2 YYDKDF (reference sequence). This CDR3 is 17 amino acids long. V gave up 1 base and J gave up 6 bases; unmatched junction bases: 12.

V gene TRBV6-4 combines with J gene TRBJ1-6; 9 bases line up with TRBD1. Germline V CDR1 and CDR2: MRHNA, SNTAGT. Trimming cost V 2 bases and J 10 bases; bases outside gene matches: 3. CDR3 length: 14 amino acids. This CDR3 reads CASSDGTGPSPLHF. DNA for the CDR3: TGTGCCAGCAGTGACGGGACAGGGCCCTCACCCCTCCACTTT.

The chain uses TRBV11-2 and TRBJ2-7; no reliable D call. The CDR3 has 14 amino acids. Germline values: CDR1 SGHAT, CDR2 FQNNGV. The V and J ends lost 0 bases and 5 bases respectively, with 11 bases between them. In DNA form, the CDR3 reads TGTGCCAGCAGCTTAGACAGGCAAGGCGACGAGCAGTACTTC. Encoded protein: CASSLDRQGDEQYF.

The chain recombines TRBV7-9 with TRBJ1-6; D is undetermined. Trimming removed 0 bases at V and 9 bases at J, with 6 bases between. Germline V gene sequence: CDR1 SEHNR, CDR2 FQNEAQ (reference sequence). The CDR3 extends over 13 amino acids. For the CDR3, the DNA is TGTGCCAGCAGCTTAGCTCCGGGTTCACCCCTCCACTTT. Encoded protein: CASSLAPGSPLHF.

This clone has only one observation. This chain connects TRBV11-1 to TRBJ1-4; 10 positions match TRBD1. The CDR3 is 15 residues long. V was pared by 5 bases and J by 8 bases, with 8 bases of the junction left unmatched. CDR1 is SGHAT and CDR2 is FQDESV in the germline V gene (reference sequence). In DNA form, the CDR3 reads TGTGCCAGCAGCCCTGGGGACAGGGGAGGAGAAAAACTGTTTTTT. Encoded protein: CASSPGDRGGEKLFF.

J is TRBJ2-3 and V is TRBV9; 11 bases map to TRBD2. The germline gives CDR1 SGDLS, CDR2 YYNGEE. This CDR3 spans 16 amino acids. Trimming took 4 bases from V and 6 from J; bases not matched to a gene: 10. CDR3 bases: TGTGCCAGCAGCCCAGTGGTAGCGGGGGGGAGGGATACGCAGTATTTT. As protein: CASSPVVAGGRDTQYF.

This chain uses TRBV6-5 with TRBJ1-6, with 11 bases lining up with TRBD1. There are 14 residues in the CDR3. Unmatched junction bases numbered 6, after V lost 8 bases and J lost 9 bases. Per the germline V gene, CDR1 is MNHEY and CDR2 is SVGAGI. CDR3 sequence (DNA): TGTGCCAGCTGGGCGGGACAGGGGGTTTCACCCCTCCACTTT. Its translation is CASWAGQGVSPLHF.

V usage is TRBV9 and J usage is TRBJ2-5; 8 bases map to TRBD1. Germline values: CDR1 SGDLS, CDR2 YYNGEE. The CDR3 extends over 15 amino acids. The ends lost 4 bases at V and 4 bases at J; junction bases unmatched: 9. The CDR3: CASSSRRTGIETQYF. The CDR3 DNA is TGTGCCAGCAGCTCTCGACGGACAGGGATAGAGACCCAGTACTTC.

In this sample, this clone turned up a few times. The chain uses TRBV25-1 and TRBJ1-2; D gene ambiguous. The CDR3 contains 12 residues. Germline V CDR1 and CDR2: MGHDK, SYGVNS. V shed 3 bases and J shed 8 bases, with 10 bases lying between them. The CDR3: CASSDGTRGYTF. The CDR3 DNA is TGTGCCAGCAGTGACGGCACGCGGGGCTACACCTTC.

The chain couples TRBV5-5 to TRBJ1-3, with TRBD1 matching 8 bases. The ends lost 4 bases at V and 4 bases at J; junction bases unmatched: 4. Germline V gene sequence: CDR1 SGHKS, CDR2 YYEKEE (reference sequence). This CDR3 region has 14 residues. The CDR3 nucleotides read TGTGCCAGCAGCGCCGGGACAGGCGGAAACACCATATATTTT. Translating it yields CASSAGTGGNTIYF.

The rearrangement joins TRBV2 to TRBJ2-7; 7 nucleotides line up with TRBD1. J lost 7 bases, V lost 7 bases, and 13 bases had no gene match. The CDR3 length is 14 residues. The V gene's germline CDR1 is SNHLY and CDR2 FYNNEI. CDR3 in DNA: TGTGCCAGCACTACCACAGGGGCCTACGAGGAGCAGTACTTC. Protein sequence: CASTTTGAYEEQYF.

V usage is TRBV19 and J usage is TRBJ2-1; 14 nucleotides match TRBD2. Germline loops: CDR1 LNHDA, CDR2 SQIVND (reference sequence). The CDR3 has 16 residues. Losses at the gene ends were 5 bases for V and 8 bases for J; bases not matched to a gene: 8. The CDR3 region is CASSPHGTSGGDEQFF. CDR3 coding DNA: TGTGCCAGTAGTCCGCACGGGACTAGCGGGGGAGATGAGCAGTTCTTC. The variable domain in full, with the rest retrieved from reference TRBV19 and TRBJ2-1, is DGGITQSPKYLFRKEGQNVTLSCEQNLNHDAMYWYRQDPGQGLRLIYYSQIVNDFQKGDIAEGYSVSREKKESFPLTVTSAQKNPTAFYLCASSPHGTSGGDEQFFGPGTRLTVL.